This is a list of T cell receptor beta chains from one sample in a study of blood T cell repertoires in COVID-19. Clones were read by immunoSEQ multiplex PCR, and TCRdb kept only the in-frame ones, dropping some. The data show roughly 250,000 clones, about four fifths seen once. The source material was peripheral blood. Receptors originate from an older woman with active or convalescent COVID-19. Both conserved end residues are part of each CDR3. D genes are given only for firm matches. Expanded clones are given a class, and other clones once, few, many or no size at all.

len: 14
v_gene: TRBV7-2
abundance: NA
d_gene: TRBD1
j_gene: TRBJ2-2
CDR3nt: TGTGCCAGCAGCCCCAGGGGGTACACCGGGGAGCTGTTTTTT
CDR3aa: CASSPRGYTGELFF

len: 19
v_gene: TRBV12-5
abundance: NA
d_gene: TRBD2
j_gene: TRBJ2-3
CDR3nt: TGTGCTAGTGGTTTGGTATTGGGGCTAGCGGGGGCTCGCACAGATACGCAGTATTTT
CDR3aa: CASGLVLGLAGARTDTQYF

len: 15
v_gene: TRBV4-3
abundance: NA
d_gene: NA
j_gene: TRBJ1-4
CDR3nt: TGCGCCAGCAGCCAAGATCGGGAGGAATCAGAAAAACTGTTTTTT
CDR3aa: CASSQDREESEKLFF

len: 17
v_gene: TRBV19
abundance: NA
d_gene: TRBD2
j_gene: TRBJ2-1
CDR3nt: TGTGCCAGTAGTCAAGACCCCGGGGGGGGACCTTACAATGAGCAGTTCTTC
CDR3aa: CASSQDPGGGPYNEQFF

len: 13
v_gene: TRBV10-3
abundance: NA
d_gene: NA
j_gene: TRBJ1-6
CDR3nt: TGTGCCATCAGTGAGTCGAGTGAGGGTTCCCTCCACTTT
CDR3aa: CAISESSEGSLHF

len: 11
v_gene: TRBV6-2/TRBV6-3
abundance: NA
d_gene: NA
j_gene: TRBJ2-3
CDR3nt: TGTGCCAGCAGTTCTGCGGGTACGCAGTATTTT
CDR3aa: CASSSAGTQYF

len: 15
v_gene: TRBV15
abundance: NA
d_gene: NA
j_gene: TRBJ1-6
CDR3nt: TGTGCCACCCGTCGGGGGAGCTCCTATAATTCACCCCTCCACTTT
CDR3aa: CATRRGSSYNSPLHF

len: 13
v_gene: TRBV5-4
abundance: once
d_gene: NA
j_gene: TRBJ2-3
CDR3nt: TGTGCCAGCAGCTTGGAAATACAGGGCACGCAGTATTTT
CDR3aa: CASSLEIQGTQYF

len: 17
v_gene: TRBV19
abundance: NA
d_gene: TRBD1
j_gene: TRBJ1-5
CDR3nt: TGTGCCAGTAGCAAGGGACAGGGGCCGGGGGGTTATCAGCCCCAGCATTTT
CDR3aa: CASSKGQGPGGYQPQHF

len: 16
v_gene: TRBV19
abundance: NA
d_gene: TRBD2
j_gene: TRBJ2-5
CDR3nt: TGTGCCAGTAGGGGACTAGCGGATTATAACATAGAGACCCAGTACTTC
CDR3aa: CASRGLADYNIETQYF

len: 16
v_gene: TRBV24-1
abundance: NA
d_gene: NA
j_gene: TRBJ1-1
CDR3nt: TGTGCCACCAGTGATTTGTCTGACCCCCCGGGCACTGAAGCTTTCTTT
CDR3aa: CATSDLSDPPGTEAFF

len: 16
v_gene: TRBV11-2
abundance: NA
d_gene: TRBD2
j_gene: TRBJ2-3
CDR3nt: TGTGCCAGCAGCTTCACACTAGCGGGGGCCACAGATACGCAGTATTTT
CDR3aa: CASSFTLAGATDTQYF

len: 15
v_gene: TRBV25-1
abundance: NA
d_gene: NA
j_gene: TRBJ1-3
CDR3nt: TGTGCCAGCAGTGAATTCCAGGGAACTGGAAACACCATATATTTT
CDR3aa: CASSEFQGTGNTIYF

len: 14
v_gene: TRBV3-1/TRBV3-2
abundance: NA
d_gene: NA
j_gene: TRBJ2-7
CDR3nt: TGTGCCAGCAGCCAAGCCCAGGTAACCTACGAGCAGTACTTC
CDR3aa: CASSQAQVTYEQYF

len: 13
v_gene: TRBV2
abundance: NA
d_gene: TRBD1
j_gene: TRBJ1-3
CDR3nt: TGTGCCATCCCCAGACAGGGATCTAACACCATATATTTT
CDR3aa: CAIPRQGSNTIYF

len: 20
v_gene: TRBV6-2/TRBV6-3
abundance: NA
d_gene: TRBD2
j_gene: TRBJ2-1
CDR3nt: TGTGCCAGCAGTTACTCAAGGCGAGAAGGACTAGCGGGGGGGAACGGTGAGCAGTTCTTC
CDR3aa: CASSYSRREGLAGGNGEQFF

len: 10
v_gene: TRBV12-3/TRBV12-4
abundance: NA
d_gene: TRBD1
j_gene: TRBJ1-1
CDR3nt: TGTGCCAGCAGTAGGACAGGAGCTTTCTTT
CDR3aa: CASSRTGAFF

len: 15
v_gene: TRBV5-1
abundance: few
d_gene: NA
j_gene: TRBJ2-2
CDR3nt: TGCGCCAGCAGCTTGGGACAGCGGAACACCGGGGAGCTGTTTTTT
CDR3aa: CASSLGQRNTGELFF

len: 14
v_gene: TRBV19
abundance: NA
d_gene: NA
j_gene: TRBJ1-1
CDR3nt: TGTGCCAGTAGTCCCCGCGGCAGGAACACTGAAGCTTTCTTT
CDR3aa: CASSPRGRNTEAFF

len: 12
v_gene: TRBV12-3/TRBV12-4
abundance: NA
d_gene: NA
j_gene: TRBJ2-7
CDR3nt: TGTGCCAGCAGTTTAGAGCGGTACGAGCAGTACTTC
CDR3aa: CASSLERYEQYF

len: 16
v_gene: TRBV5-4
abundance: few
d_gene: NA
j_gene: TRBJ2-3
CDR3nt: TGTGCCAGCAGCCCCTCGGCTCTGCGGAGCACAGATACGCAGTATTTT
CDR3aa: CASSPSALRSTDTQYF

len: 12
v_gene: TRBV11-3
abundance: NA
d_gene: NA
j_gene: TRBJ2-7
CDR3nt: TGTGCCAGCAGCTTACGGGGATACGAGCAGTACTTC
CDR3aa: CASSLRGYEQYF

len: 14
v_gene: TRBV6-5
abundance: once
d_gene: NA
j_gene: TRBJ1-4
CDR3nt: TGTGCCAGCAGTTACGACGACAGTAATGAAAAACTGTTTTTT
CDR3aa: CASSYDDSNEKLFF

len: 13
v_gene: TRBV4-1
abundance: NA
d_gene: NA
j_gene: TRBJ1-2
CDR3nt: TGCGCCAGCAGCCAAATCTTGCGGCAGGGCTACACCTTC
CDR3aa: CASSQILRQGYTF

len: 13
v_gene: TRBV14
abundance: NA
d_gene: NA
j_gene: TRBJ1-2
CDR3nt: TGTGCCAGCAGCTCCCGACAGGACTATGGCTACACCTTC
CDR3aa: CASSSRQDYGYTF

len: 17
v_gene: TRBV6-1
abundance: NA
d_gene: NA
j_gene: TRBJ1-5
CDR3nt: TGTGCCAGCAGTGGGAGGCCTCCCCCTTTGGGTAGTCAGCCCCAGCATTTT
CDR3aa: CASSGRPPPLGSQPQHF

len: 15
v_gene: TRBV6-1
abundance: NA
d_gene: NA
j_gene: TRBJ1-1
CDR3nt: TGTGCCAGCAGTGAATCAGCGGGGCAGGGCACTGAAGCTTTCTTT
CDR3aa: CASSESAGQGTEAFF

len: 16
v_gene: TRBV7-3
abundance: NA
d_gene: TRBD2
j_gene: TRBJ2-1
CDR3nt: TGTGCCAGCAGCCGTATAGCGGGGGGGCCTAACAATGAGCAGTTCTTC
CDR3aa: CASSRIAGGPNNEQFF

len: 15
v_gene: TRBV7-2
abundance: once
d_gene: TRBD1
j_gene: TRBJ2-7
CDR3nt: TGTGCCAGCAGCTTAGTAAGGGACAGGACCTACGAGCAGTACTTC
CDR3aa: CASSLVRDRTYEQYF

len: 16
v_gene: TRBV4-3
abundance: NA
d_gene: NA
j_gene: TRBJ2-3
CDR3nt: TGCGCCAGCAGCCCCTGGGGCAGCCGACTCCCAGATACGCAGTATTTT
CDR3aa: CASSPWGSRLPDTQYF

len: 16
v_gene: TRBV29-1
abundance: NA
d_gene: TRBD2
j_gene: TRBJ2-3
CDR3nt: TGCAGCGTCGCGGGACTAGCGGACCGGACATGGGATACGCAGTATTTT
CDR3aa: CSVAGLADRTWDTQYF

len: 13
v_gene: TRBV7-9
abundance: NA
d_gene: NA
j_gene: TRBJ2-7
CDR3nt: TGTGCCAGCAGCTTAGTCATGGACAGTAAGCAGTACTTC
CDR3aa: CASSLVMDSKQYF

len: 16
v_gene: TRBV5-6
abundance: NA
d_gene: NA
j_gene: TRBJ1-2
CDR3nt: TGTGCCAGCACCCCGATTCGGGGAGGGCCTAACTATGGCTACACCTTC
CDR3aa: CASTPIRGGPNYGYTF

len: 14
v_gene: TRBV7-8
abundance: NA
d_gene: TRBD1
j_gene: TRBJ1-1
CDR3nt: TGTGCCAGCAGCTTAGGGACAGGGGTCACTGAAGCTTTCTTT
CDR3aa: CASSLGTGVTEAFF

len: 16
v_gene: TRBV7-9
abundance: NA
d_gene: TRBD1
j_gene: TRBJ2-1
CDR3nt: TGTGCCAGCAGCTCCCTCGGACAGGGTTCCTACAATGAGCAGTTCTTC
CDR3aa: CASSSLGQGSYNEQFF

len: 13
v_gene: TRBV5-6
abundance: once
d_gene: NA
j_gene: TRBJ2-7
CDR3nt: TGTGCCAGCAGCCCGGGGGTCTCCTACGAGCAGTACTTC
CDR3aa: CASSPGVSYEQYF

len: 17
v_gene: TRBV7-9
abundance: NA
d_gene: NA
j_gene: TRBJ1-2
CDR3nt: TGTGCCAGCAGCCCTATACTGAACAGGGATAATCGGTATGGCTACACCTTC
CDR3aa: CASSPILNRDNRYGYTF

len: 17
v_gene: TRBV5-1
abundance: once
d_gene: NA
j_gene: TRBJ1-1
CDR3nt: TGCGCCAGCAGCTTGGCCGGGGGATCTGACATGAACACTGAAGCTTTCTTT
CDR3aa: CASSLAGGSDMNTEAFF

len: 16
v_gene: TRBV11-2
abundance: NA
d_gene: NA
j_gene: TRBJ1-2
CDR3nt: TGTGCCAGCAGCTCCAGAAGTGGAGCCTCTAACTATGGCTACACCTTC
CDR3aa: CASSSRSGASNYGYTF

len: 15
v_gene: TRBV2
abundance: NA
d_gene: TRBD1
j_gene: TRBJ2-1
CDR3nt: TGTGCCAGCAGGGGGCAGCCCGGGACAGGGAATGAGCAGTTCTTC
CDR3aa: CASRGQPGTGNEQFF

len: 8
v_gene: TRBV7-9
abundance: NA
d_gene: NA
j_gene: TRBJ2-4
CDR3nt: TGTGCCAGCAGCCCGGGGTACTTC
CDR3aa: CASSPGYF

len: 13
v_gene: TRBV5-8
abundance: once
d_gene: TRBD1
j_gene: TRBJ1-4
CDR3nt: TGTGCCAGCAGCTACGGGACAGGGGACAAACTGTTTTTT
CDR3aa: CASSYGTGDKLFF

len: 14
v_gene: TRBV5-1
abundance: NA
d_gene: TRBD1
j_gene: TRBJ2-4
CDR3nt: TGCGCCAGCAGCTCAGGGGACAGAAAAAACATTCAGTACTTC
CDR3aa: CASSSGDRKNIQYF

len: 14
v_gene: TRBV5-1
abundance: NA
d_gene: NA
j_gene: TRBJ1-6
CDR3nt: TGCGCCAGCAGCTTAGACAGCTATAATTCACCCCTCCACTTT
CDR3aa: CASSLDSYNSPLHF

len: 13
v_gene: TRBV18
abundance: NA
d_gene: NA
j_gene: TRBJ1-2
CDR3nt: TGTGCCAGCGCGGACAGTCTTAACTATGGCTACACCTTC
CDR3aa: CASADSLNYGYTF

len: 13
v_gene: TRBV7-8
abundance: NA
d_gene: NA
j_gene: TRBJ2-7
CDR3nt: TGTGCCAGCAGCCGGACTTTCCGACACGAGCAGTACTTC
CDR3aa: CASSRTFRHEQYF

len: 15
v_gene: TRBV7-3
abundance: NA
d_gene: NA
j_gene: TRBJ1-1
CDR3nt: TGTGCCAGCAGCTTAGGTAACAGGGTAGGCACTGAAGCTTTCTTT
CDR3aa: CASSLGNRVGTEAFF

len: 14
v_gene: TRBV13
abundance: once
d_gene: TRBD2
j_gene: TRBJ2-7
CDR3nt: TGTGCCAGCAGCTTTGGGCGGGGGGGATACGAGCAGTACTTC
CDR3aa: CASSFGRGGYEQYF

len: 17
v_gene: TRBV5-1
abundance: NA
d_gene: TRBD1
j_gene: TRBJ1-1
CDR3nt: TGCGCCAGCAGCTACGGAGGACAGGGGCCCCTGAACACTGAAGCTTTCTTT
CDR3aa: CASSYGGQGPLNTEAFF

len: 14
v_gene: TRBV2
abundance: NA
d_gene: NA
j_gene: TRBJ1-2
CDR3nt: TGTGCCAGCCCACCCTTGACAGAAATCTATGGCTACACCTTC
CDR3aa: CASPPLTEIYGYTF

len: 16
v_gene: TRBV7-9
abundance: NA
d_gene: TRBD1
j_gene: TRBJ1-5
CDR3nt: TGTGCCAGCAGCTTCAGTGGCAGGGGGATCAATCAGCCCCAGCATTTT
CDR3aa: CASSFSGRGINQPQHF

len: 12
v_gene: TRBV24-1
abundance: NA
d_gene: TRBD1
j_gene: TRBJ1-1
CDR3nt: TGTGCCACCAGTGACCGGACAGGGGAAGCTTTCTTT
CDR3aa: CATSDRTGEAFF

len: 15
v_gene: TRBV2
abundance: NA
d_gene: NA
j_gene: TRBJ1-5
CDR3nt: TGTGCCAGCAGCGGAGGATCCTCCCCCAATCAGCCCCAGCATTTT
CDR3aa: CASSGGSSPNQPQHF

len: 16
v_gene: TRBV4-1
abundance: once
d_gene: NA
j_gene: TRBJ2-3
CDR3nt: TGCGCCAGCAGCCAAGAATTTCGGGGTTCAAGGGGGACGCAGTATTTT
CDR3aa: CASSQEFRGSRGTQYF

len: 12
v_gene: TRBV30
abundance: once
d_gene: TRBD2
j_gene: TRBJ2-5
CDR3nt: TGTGCCTGGGGACTAGCCATAGGGACCCAGTACTTC
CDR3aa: CAWGLAIGTQYF

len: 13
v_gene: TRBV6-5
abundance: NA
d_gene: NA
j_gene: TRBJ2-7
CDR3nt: TGTGCCAGCAGTCTCACAGGAAACTACGAGCAGTACTTC
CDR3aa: CASSLTGNYEQYF

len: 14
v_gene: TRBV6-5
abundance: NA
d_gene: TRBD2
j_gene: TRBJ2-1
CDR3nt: TGTGCCAGCAGCTCTCTACTAGCGTACAATGAGCAGTTCTTC
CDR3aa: CASSSLLAYNEQFF

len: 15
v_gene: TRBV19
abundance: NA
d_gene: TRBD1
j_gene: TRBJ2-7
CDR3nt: TGTGCCAGTTCGGGACCCCACAGGGACAGTTACGAGCAGTACTTC
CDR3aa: CASSGPHRDSYEQYF

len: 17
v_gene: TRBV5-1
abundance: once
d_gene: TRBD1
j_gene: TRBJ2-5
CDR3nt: TGCGCCAGCAGCTTGGGGTTAGGGACAGACCACCAAGAGACCCAGTACTTC
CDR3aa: CASSLGLGTDHQETQYF

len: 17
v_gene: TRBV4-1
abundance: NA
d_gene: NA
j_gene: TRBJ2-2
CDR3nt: TGCGCCAGCAGCATCATGGGCGCAGGAATTGACACCGGGGAGCTGTTTTTT
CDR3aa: CASSIMGAGIDTGELFF